These T cell receptor beta chains were read from a single sample in a study of T-cell reconstitution after alpha-beta-depleted transplantation in children. TCRdb ran MiXCR on the PCR reads and lists one entry per CDR3 protein. The table includes some 300,000 distinct CDR3 sequences, 10% to 13% detected once. The input for sequencing was PBMCs from the stem cell graft donor, taken from the stem cell graft. Every receptor here comes from a human donor who donated a stem cell graft to a child with acute lymphoblastic leukemia. The CDR3 runs from the conserved cysteine through the conserved F or W. Each record gives: clone size, J gene, D gene, V gene, CDR3 protein, CDR3 DNA. D genes are given only for firm matches. The size of a clone is reported for some rows only, either as once, few or many, or as a class for expanded clones.

-,TRBJ2-1,TRBD2,TRBV19,CASGIAGAPGQFF,TGTGCCAGTGGAATAGCGGGAGCCCCGGGGCAGTTCTTC
-,TRBJ2-2,-,TRBV5-6,CASSLQGKNTGELFF,TGTGCCAGCAGCTTGCAGGGAAAGAACACCGGGGAGCTGTTTTTT
many,TRBJ2-1,TRBD2,TRBV5-1,CASSSGLAEYNEQFF,TGCGCCAGCAGCTCCGGACTAGCGGAATACAATGAGCAGTTCTTC
-,TRBJ2-7,-,TRBV14,CASSQGGVYSYEQYF,TGTGCCAGCAGCCAGGGCGGAGTTTACTCCTACGAGCAGTACTTC
many,TRBJ2-3,-,TRBV7-3,CASSLNKNPADTQYF,TGTGCCAGCAGCTTAAATAAAAACCCCGCAGATACGCAGTATTTT
-,TRBJ2-1,-,TRBV27,CASGLIGNEQFF,TGTGCCAGCGGCCTAATAGGGAATGAGCAGTTCTTC
few,TRBJ2-3,-,TRBV9,CASSGATRMSTDTQYF,TGTGCCAGCAGCGGAGCGACTAGAATGAGCACAGATACGCAGTATTTT
-,TRBJ1-6,-,TRBV20-1,CSARKKGSSYNSPLHF,TGCAGTGCTAGAAAGAAAGGGAGCTCCTATAATTCACCCCTCCACTTT
-,TRBJ1-1,TRBD1,TRBV20-1,CSVRGERRGPYTEAFF,TGCAGTGTCAGGGGGGAGCGGAGAGGGCCCTACACTGAAGCTTTCTTT
-,TRBJ1-5,-,TRBV18,CASSPRRGEGPQHF,TGTGCCAGCTCACCACGGAGGGGCGAAGGGCCCCAGCATTTT
-,TRBJ2-5,-,TRBV7-9,CASSFYTASYQETQYF,TGTGCCAGCAGCTTCTACACAGCGTCGTACCAAGAGACCCAGTACTTC
few,TRBJ1-1,-,TRBV5-1,CASSFRAAVNTEAFF,TGCGCCAGCAGCTTTAGGGCGGCCGTGAACACTGAAGCTTTCTTT
few,TRBJ2-3,TRBD2,TRBV11-2,CASSFQAGESTDTQYF,TGTGCCAGCAGCTTCCAAGCGGGAGAGTCCACAGATACGCAGTATTTT
-,TRBJ2-7,TRBD2,TRBV20-1,CSATGLAAPYEQYF,TGCAGTGCTACGGGACTAGCGGCCCCCTACGAGCAGTACTTC
-,TRBJ2-1,-,TRBV11-2,CASSLGGSAVDEQFF,TGTGCCAGCAGCTTAGGAGGGAGTGCGGTTGATGAGCAGTTCTTC
few,TRBJ2-7,-,TRBV4-2,CASSQEWASREQYF,TGTGCCAGCAGCCAAGAGTGGGCTAGTAGAGAGCAGTACTTC
once,TRBJ2-7,TRBD1,TRBV28,CASSGQGGTGGEQYF,TGTGCCAGCAGTGGACAGGGGGGGACTGGAGGCGAGCAGTACTTC
many,TRBJ2-1,-,TRBV5-1,CASSLAAGGRGNEQFF,TGCGCCAGCAGCTTGGCTGCCGGGGGCCGTGGCAATGAGCAGTTCTTC
few,TRBJ2-1,-,TRBV11-1,CASSLRGGTYNEQFF,TGTGCCAGCAGCTTAAGAGGGGGAACCTACAATGAGCAGTTCTTC
few,TRBJ2-2,-,TRBV24-1,CATSDKGRNTGELFF,TGTGCCACCAGTGATAAAGGGCGAAACACCGGGGAGCTGTTTTTT
many,TRBJ1-2,-,TRBV12-3/TRBV12-4,CASTGGAGGYTF,TGTGCCAGCACCGGGGGTGCGGGGGGCTACACCTTC
many,TRBJ2-1,-,TRBV7-9,CASSLNSGVEQFF,TGTGCCAGCAGCTTGAATTCGGGCGTTGAGCAGTTCTTC
-,TRBJ2-7,TRBD2,TRBV20-1,CSARTTSGIQQYF,TGCAGTGCTAGAACTACAAGCGGGATTCAGCAGTACTTC
-,TRBJ1-1,-,TRBV7-2,CASSLEGTLNTEAFF,TGTGCCAGCAGCTTAGAGGGGACGCTGAACACTGAAGCTTTCTTT